This record covers a single T cell receptor (beta chain). Noted treatment: randomized to nivolumab then ipilimumab (arm A) or the reverse (arm B). PBMC sorting kept live CD3+CD8+ cells without CD19 or CD56. This sample is drawn from a study of sequential checkpoint blockade in melanoma. Study as a whole: Each arm's sequence ended with maintenance nivolumab.

Clones were sequenced by immunoSEQ multiplex PCR, and TCRdb holds only the in-frame ones, with some missing. The sample records around 39,000 clones, roughly four fifths being singletons. Trimming removed 5 bases at V and 2 bases at J, with 9 bases between. Germline-derived CDR1 and CDR2 are MNHEY and SMNVEV (reference sequence). This CDR3 is 14 amino acids long. This sequence joins TRBV27 and TRBJ2-2; D is unclear. Here the sequenced sample was CD8+ T cells sorted from blood (inferred from file names), taken from a patient given nivolumab and ipilimumab in sequence. This receptor was obtained from a human donor with melanoma. CDR3 sequence: CASSPMANTGELFF. CDR3 coding DNA: TGTGCCAGCAGTCCGATGGCAAACACCGGGGAGCTGTTTTTT.